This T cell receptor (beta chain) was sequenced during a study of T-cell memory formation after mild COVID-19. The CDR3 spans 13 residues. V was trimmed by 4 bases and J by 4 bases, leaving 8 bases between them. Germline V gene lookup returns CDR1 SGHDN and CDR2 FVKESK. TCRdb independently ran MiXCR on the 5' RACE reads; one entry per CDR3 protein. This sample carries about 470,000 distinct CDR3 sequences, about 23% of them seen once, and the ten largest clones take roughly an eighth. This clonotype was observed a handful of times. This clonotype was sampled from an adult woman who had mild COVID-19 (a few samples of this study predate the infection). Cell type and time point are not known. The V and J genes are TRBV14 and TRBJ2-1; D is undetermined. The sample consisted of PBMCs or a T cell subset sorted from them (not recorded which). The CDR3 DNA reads TGTGCCAGCAGCCTGACGGAATACAATGAGCAGTTCTTC. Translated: CASSLTEYNEQFF.